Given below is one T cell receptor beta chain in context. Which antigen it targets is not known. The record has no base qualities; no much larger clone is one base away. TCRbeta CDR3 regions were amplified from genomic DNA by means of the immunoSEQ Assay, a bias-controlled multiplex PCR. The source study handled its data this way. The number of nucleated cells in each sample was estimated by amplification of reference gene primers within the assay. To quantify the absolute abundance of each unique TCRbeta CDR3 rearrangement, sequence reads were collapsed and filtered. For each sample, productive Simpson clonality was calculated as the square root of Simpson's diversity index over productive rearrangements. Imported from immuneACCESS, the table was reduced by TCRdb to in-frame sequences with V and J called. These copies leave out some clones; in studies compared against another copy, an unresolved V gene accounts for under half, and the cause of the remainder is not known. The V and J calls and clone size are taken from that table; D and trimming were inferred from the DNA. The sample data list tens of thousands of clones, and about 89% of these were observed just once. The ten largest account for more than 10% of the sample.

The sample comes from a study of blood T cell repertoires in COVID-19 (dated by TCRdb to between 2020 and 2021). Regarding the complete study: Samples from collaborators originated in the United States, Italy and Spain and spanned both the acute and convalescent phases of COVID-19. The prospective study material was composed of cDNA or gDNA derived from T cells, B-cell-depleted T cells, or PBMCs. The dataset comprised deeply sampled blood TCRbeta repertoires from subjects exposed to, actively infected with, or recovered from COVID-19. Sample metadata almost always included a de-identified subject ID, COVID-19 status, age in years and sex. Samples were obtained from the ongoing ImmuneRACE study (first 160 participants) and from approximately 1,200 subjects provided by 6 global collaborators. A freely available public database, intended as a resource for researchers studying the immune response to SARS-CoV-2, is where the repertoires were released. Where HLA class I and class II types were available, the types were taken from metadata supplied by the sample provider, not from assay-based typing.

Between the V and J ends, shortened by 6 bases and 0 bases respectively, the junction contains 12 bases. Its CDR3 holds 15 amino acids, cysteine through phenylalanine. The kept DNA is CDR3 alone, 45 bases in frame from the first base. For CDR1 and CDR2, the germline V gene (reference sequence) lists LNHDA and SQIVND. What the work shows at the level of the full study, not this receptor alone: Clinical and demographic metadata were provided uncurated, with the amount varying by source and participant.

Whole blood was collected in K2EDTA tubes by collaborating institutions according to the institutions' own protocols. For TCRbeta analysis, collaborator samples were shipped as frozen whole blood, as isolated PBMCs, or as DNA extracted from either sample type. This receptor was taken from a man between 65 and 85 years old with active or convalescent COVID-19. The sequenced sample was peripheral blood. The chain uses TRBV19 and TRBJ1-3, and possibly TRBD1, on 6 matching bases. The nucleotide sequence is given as TGTGCCAGTAGCGGACAGAGACTCTCTGGAAACACCATATATTTT. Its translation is CASSGQRLSGNTIYF.